The text below deals with one T cell receptor beta chain. These data originate in a study of beta chain features in type 1 diabetes. Study summary: Over all samples combined, around 110 million sorted cells were examined.

The study reverse transcribed the entire isolated RNA, so it sequenced expressed TCRB transcripts. TCRdb keeps only in-frame clones here, not all; method: immunoSEQ multiplex PCR. Among some 410,000 clones, approximately 15% were seen once, and the ten largest hold under 0.04%. The CDR3 has 12 residues. Trimming stripped 3 bases from V and 5 bases from J, with 5 bases between. Germline CDR1 and CDR2: SGHVS and FQNEAQ. The material sequenced was naive CD4+ T cells from blood. The rearrangement joins TRBV7-8 to TRBJ2-4, with D uncertain. The TCR sequence derives from a man between 25 and 39 years old in good health. The CDR3 DNA is TGTGCCAGCAGCTTGACGGAAAACATTCAGTACTTC. Residues: CASSLTENIQYF.